This T cell receptor beta chain is drawn from a study of human T cells and chemical hapten exposure. Study as a whole: Donors were sensitized with 2% DPC on the upper inner arm. It was small differences in pooled library volume that mainly caused per-sample TCR yields to vary.

Time point described: patch test 2, 6 weeks after DPC sensitization. This sample's treatment: therapeutic diphenylcyclopropenone sensitization with weekly scalp DPC. General study findings and limits: Expanded TCRs created a significantly greater count of big CDR3 similarity clusters than controls did.

Concerning this clonotype itself: Antigen: not known.

Authors' analysis steps: Sample-level TCR yields exhibited a median of approximately 88,000, with a range of roughly 20,000 to 750,000. TCRdb recomputed calls from the RACE reads with MiXCR, one row per CDR3 protein. V and J calls and clone size were set by TCRdb, not the authors. The sample carries 110,000 to 150,000 distinct CDR3 sequences, over 9.5% recorded once. The CDR3 runs to 16 residues. Germline V gene sequence: CDR1 SNHLY, CDR2 FYNNEI. Trimming at V came to 6 bases and at J to 15 bases, leaving 20 bases not matched to a gene. The chain carries TRBV2 and TRBJ1-4; 9 bases map to TRBD1. This clonotype was sampled from a woman in her forties or fifties with alopecia areata. Some clones in this sample may be carry-over from other donors' samples. Sequenced here: whole blood, sampled in connection with sensitization to the hapten diphenylcyclopropenone (DPC). The CDR3 region is CASSAQGAIRQIRVFF. The CDR3, as DNA: TGTGCCAGCAGCGCACAGGGGGCGATTCGACAGATTAGAGTGTTTTTT.